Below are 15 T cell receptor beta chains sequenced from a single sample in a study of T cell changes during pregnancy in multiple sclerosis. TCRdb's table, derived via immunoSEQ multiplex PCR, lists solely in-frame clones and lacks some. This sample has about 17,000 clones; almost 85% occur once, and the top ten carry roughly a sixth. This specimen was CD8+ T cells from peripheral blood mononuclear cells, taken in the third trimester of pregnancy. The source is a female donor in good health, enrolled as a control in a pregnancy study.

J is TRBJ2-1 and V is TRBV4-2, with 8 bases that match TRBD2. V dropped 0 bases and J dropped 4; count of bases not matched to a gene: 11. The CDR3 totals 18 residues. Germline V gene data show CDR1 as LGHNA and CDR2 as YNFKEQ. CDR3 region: CASSQDPSGTRGYNEQFF. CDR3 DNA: TGTGCCAGCAGCCAAGACCCAAGCGGGACTAGGGGGTACAATGAGCAGTTCTTC.

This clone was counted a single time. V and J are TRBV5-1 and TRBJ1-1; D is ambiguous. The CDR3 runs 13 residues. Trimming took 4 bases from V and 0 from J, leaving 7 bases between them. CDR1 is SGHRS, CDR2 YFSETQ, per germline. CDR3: CASSPAMNTEAFF. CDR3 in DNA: TGCGCCAGCAGCCCAGCGATGAACACTGAAGCTTTCTTT.

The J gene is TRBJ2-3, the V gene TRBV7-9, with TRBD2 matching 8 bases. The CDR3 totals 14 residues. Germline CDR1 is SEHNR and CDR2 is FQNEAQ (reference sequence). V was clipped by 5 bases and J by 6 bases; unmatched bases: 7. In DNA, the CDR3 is TGTGCCAGCAGCCCAAGGACTAGCTCCGATACGCAGTATTTT. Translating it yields CASSPRTSSDTQYF.

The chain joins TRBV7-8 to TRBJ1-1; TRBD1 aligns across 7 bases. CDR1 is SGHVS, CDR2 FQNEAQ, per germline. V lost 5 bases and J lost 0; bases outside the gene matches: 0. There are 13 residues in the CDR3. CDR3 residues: CASSGTVNTEAFF. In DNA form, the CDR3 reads TGTGCCAGCAGCGGGACAGTGAACACTGAAGCTTTCTTT. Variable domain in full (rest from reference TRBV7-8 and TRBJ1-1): GAGVSQSPRYKVAKRGQDVALRCDPISGHVSLFWYQQALGQGPEFLTYFQNEAQLDKSGLPSDRFFAERPEGSVSTLKIQRTQQEDSAVYLCASSGTVNTEAFFGQGTRLTVV.

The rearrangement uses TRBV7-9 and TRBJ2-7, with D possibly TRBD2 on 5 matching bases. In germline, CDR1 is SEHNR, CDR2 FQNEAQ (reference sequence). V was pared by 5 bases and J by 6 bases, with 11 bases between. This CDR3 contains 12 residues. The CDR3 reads CASSPSGSEQYF. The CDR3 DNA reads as TGTGCCAGCAGCCCCTCGGGAAGCGAGCAGTACTTC.

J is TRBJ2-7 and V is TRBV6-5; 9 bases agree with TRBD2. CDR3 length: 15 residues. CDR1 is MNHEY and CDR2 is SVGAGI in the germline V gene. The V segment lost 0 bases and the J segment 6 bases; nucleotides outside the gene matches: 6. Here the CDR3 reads CASSYSWTSVGEQYF. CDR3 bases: TGTGCCAGCAGTTACTCGTGGACTAGCGTCGGCGAGCAGTACTTC.

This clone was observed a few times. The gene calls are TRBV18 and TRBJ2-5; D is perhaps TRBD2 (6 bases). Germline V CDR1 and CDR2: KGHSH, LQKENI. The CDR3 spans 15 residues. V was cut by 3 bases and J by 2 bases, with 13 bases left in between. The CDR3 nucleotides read TGTGCCAGCTCACCTCCACTAGCTTTGCAAGAGACCCAGTACTTC. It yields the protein CASSPPLALQETQYF. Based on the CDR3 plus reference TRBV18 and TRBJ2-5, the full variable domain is NAGVMQNPRHLVRRRGQEARLRCSPMKGHSHVYWYRQLPEEGLKFMVYLQKENIIDESGMPKERFSAEFPKEGPSILRIQQVVRGDSAAYFCASSPPLALQETQYFGPGTRLLVL.

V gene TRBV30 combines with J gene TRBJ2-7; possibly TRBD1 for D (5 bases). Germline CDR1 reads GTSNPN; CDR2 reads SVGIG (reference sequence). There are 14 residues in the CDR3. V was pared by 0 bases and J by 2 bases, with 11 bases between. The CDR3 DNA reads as TGTGCCTGGAGTGTAGGGGCCTCTCCCTACGAGCAGTACTTC. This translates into CAWSVGASPYEQYF.

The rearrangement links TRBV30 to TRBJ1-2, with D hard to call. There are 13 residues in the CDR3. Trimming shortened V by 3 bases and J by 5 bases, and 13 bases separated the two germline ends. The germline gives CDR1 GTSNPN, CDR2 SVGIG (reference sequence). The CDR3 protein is CAWRRDDTYGYTF. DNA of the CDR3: TGTGCCTGGAGGAGGGATGATACTTATGGCTACACCTTC.

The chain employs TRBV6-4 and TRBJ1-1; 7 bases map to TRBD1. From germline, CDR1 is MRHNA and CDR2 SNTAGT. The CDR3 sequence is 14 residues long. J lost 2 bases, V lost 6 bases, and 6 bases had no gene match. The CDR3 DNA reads TGTGCCAGCAGGGAGACAGGGAGCAACACTGAAGCTTTCTTT. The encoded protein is CASRETGSNTEAFF.

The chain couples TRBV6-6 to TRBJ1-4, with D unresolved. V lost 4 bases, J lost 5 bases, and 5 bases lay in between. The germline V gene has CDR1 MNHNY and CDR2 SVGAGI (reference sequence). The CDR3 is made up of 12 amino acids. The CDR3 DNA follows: TGTGCCAGCAGTTTTCTGAATGAAAAACTGTTTTTT. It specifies CASSFLNEKLFF.

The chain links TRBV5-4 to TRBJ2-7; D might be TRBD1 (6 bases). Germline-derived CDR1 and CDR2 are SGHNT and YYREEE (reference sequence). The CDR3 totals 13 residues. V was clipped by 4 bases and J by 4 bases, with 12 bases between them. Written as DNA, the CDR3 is TGTGCCAGCAGCCAGGGGATTAAGTACGAGCAGTACTTC. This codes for CASSQGIKYEQYF.

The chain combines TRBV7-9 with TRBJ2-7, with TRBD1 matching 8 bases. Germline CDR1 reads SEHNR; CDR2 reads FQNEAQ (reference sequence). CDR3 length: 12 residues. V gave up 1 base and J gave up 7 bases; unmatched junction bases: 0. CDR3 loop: CASSLGTGEQYF. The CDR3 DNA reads TGTGCCAGCAGCTTAGGGACAGGGGAGCAGTACTTC.

The DNA of the CDR3 is TGTGCCAGCAGGCCCCGGGACAGTAAGAACACTGAAGCTTTCTTT. It translates to CASRPRDSKNTEAFF. This chain uses TRBV6-6 with TRBJ1-1, with TRBD1 matching 7 bases. CDR3 length equals 15 residues. Germline V CDR1 and CDR2: MNHNY, SVGAGI (reference sequence). V shed 6 bases and J 1 base; nucleotides not matched to a gene: 8.

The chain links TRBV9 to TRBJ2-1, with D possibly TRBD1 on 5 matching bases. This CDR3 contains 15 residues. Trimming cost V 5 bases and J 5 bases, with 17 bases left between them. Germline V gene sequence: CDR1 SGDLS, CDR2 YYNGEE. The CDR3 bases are TGTGCCAGCAGTAGAGATGGGTTGGGGCACAATGAGCAGTTCTTC. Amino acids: CASSRDGLGHNEQFF. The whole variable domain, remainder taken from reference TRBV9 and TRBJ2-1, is DSGVTQTPKHLITATGQRVTLRCSPRSGDLSVYWYQQSLDQGLQFLIQYYNGEERAKGNILERFSAQQFPDLHSELNLSSLELGDSALYFCASSRDGLGHNEQFFGPGTRLTVL.